The clone carrying this T cell receptor beta chain was seen more than once but under ten times. Sequencing used immunoSEQ multiplex PCR; TCRdb keeps in-frame clones, though not all of them. The table lists approximately 150,000 clones, 80% to 90% of them singletons. CDR3 length: 14 amino acids. The ends lost 8 bases at V and 0 bases at J; junction bases unmatched: 7. Germline V gives CDR1 GTSNPN, CDR2 SVGIG (reference sequence). This entry is derived from a study of control samples from healthy donors and cancer patients. The specimen sequenced was blood. The TCR originated in a man younger than 35 in good health. V gene TRBV30 combines with J gene TRBJ2-1; 7 nucleotides match TRBD2. The CDR3 DNA sequence: TGTGCCCTGATGGGAGGGGTCTCCTACAATGAGCAGTTCTTC. Protein sequence: CALMGGVSYNEQFF. The variable domain in full, completed from reference TRBV30 and TRBJ2-1, reads SQTIHQWPATLVQPVGSPLSLECTVEGTSNPNLYWYRQAAGRGLQLLFYSVGIGQISSEVPQNLSASRPQDRQFILSSKKLLLSDSGFYLCALMGGVSYNEQFFGPGTRLTVL.